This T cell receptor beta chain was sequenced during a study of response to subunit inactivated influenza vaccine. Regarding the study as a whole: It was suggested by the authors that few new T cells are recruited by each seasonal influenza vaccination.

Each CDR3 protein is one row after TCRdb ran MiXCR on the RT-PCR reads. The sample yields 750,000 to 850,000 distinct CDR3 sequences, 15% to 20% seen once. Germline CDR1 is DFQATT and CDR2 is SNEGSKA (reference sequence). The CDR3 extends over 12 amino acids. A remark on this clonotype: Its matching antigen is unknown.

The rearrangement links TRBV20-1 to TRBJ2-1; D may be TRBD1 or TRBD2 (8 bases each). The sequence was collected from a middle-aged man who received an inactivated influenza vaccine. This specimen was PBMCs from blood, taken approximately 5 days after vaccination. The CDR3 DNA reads TGCAGCCAGGGGGCGGGGGGCAATGAGCAGTTCTTC. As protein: CSQGAGGNEQFF.